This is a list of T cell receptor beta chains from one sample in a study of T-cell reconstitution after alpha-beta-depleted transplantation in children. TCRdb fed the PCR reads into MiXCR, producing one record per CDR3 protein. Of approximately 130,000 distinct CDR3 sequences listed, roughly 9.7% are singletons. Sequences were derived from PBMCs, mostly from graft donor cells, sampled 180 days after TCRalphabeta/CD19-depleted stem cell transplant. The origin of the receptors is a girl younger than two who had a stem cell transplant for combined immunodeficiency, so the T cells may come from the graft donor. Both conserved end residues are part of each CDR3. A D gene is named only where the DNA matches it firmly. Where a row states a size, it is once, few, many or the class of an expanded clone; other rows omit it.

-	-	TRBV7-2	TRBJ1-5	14	TGTGCCAGCAGCTTAATCGACAGCTGGCAGCCCCAGCATTTT	CASSLIDSWQPQHF
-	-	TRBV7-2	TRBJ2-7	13	TGTGCCAGCAGGCCTAGATACTCCTACGAGCAGTACTTC	CASRPRYSYEQYF
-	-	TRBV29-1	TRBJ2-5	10	TGCAGCGCCGCCGAAGAGACCCAGTACTTC	CSAAEETQYF
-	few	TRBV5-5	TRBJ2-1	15	TGTGCCAGCAGCTTGAGCCAGCACCGGAACAATGAGCAGTTCTTC	CASSLSQHRNNEQFF
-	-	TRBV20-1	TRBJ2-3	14	TGCAGTGCGCCGACTAGGGGGGGCACAGATACGCAGTATTTT	CSAPTRGGTDTQYF
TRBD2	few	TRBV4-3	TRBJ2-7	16	TGCGCCAGCAGCCAAGATGTCCCCAGCGGGAGCTACGAGCAGTACTTC	CASSQDVPSGSYEQYF
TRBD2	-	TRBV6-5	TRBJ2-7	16	TGTGCCAGCAGTTACTCGGGACTAGCGGGATCCTACGAGCAGTACTTC	CASSYSGLAGSYEQYF
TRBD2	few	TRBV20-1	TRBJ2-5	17	TGCAGTGCTAGTCTATTCCGGACTAGCGGGATTTGGGAGACCCAGTACTTC	CSASLFRTSGIWETQYF
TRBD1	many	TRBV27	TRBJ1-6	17	TGTGCCAGCAGTTTGGTCTTTACCGGGACAGGTTCTTCACCCCTCCACTTT	CASSLVFTGTGSSPLHF
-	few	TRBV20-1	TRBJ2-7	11	TGCAGTGCTCGCAGGGTCTACGAGCAGTACTTC	CSARRVYEQYF
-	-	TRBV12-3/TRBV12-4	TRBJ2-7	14	TGTGCCAGCACCCCTCTGGGCAGGGCGAACGAGCAGTACTTC	CASTPLGRANEQYF
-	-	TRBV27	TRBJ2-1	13	TGTGCCAGCAGTTTTAGGTTTTACAATGAGCAGTTCTTC	CASSFRFYNEQFF
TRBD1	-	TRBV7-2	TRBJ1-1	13	TGTGCCAGCAGCTTTGACAGGGACACTGAAGCTTTCTTT	CASSFDRDTEAFF
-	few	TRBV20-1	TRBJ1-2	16	TGCAGTGCTAGAACCCCCTTCGGGCAGAGGAACTATGGCTACACCTTC	CSARTPFGQRNYGYTF
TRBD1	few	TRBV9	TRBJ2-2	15	TGTGCCAGCGGCAGGGGGCTCGCTCAGACCGGGGAGCTGTTTTTT	CASGRGLAQTGELFF
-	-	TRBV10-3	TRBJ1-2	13	TGTGCCATCCTCTCCGGCAGTACTTATGGCTACACCTTC	CAILSGSTYGYTF
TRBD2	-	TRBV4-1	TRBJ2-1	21	TGCGCCAGCAGCCCCCTACGCCGGGACTACCAGCTGGGGAGCTCCTACAATGAGCAGTTCTTC	CASSPLRRDYQLGSSYNEQFF
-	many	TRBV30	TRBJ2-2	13	TGTGCCTGGAGTGTATGGGGGTCAGGGGAGCTGTTTTTT	CAWSVWGSGELFF
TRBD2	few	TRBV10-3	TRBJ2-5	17	TGTGCCATCAGTGAGTCGAGCGGGAGCTTCTCGGGAGAGACCCAGTACTTC	CAISESSGSFSGETQYF
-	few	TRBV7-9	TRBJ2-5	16	TGTGCCAGCAGCTTAAGAACTATCGGGTTAACTGAGACCCAGTACTTC	CASSLRTIGLTETQYF
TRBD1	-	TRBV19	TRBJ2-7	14	TGTGCCAGTAGTACCACAGGGGGTGAGTACGAGCAGTACTTC	CASSTTGGEYEQYF
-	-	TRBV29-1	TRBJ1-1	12	TGCAGCGCCGGGGGGATGAACACTGAAGCTTTCTTT	CSAGGMNTEAFF
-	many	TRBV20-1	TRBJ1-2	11	TGCAGTGCTACGGACAGCTATGGCTACACCTTC	CSATDSYGYTF
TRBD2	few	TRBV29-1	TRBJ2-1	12	TGCAGCGTAGATACTAGCGGGGGGGCCCCGTTCTTC	CSVDTSGGAPFF
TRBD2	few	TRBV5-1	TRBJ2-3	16	TGCGCCAGCAGCCTGCGGACTAGCGAGAGCACAGATACGCAGTATTTT	CASSLRTSESTDTQYF
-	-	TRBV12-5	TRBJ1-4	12	TGTGCTAGTGGGGGGATTGGTGAAAAACTGTTTTTT	CASGGIGEKLFF
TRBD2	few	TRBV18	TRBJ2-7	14	TGTGCCAGCTCACCACTGGGGAGGGGCTACGAGCAGTACTTC	CASSPLGRGYEQYF
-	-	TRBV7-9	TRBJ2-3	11	TGTGCCAGCACGGGGTCGGATACGCAGTATTTT	CASTGSDTQYF
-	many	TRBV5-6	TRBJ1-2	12	TGTGCCAGCAGCTTGAATCGCTATGGCTACACCTTC	CASSLNRYGYTF
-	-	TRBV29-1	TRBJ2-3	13	TGCAGCGTTGATCAGGTTTTAACAGATACGCAGTATTTT	CSVDQVLTDTQYF
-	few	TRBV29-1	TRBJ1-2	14	TGCAGCGTCGAATCTCAGGGAGAAGGCTATGGCTACACCTTC	CSVESQGEGYGYTF
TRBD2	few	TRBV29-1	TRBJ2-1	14	TGCAGCGTCCTGACTAGCGGGAGATGGAATGAGCAGTTCTTC	CSVLTSGRWNEQFF
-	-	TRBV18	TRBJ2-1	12	TGTGCCAGCTCACCAGTCAGGGAGGTTTGGTTCTTC	CASSPVREVWFF
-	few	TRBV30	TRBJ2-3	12	TGTGCCAGCTGGCGGTTCGGATTGGGGCAGTATTTT	CASWRFGLGQYF
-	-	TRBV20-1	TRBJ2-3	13	TGCAGTGCTGGTCGGGGTGACACAGATACGCAGTATTTT	CSAGRGDTDTQYF
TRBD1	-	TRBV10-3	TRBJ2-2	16	TGTGCCATCAGTGAGGGGACAGGGGTGAACACCGGGGAGCTGTTTTTT	CAISEGTGVNTGELFF